This T cell receptor (beta chain) comes out of a study of early T cells in non-severe SARS-CoV-2 infection. Looking at the study overall: Alpha and beta chains were unpaired, from unsorted whole-blood bulk RNA. Overall study findings and caveats: Missing private and CD4 specificities, VDJdb matching favored anti-spike CD8 responses.

Tagging with unique molecular identifiers was applied to individual cDNA molecules. One entry per CDR3 protein, called by TCRdb with MiXCR from the 5' RACE reads. The top ten clones hold 21% of a sample with about 45,000 distinct CDR3 sequences, around a tenth of them seen once. Ten or more counts support this clonotype. Antigen specificity is unknown. This CDR3 has 16 amino acids. Unmatched junction bases numbered 5, after V lost 6 bases and J lost 0 bases. This receptor was obtained from an adult who was a healthcare worker with PCR-confirmed SARS-CoV-2 infection or an uninfected control (not recorded which). The V gene is TRBV12-3 or TRBV12-4, the J gene TRBJ1-5; TRBD1 aligns across 10 bases. The source material was whole blood. CDR3 loop: CASRAGDRGSNQPQHF. The CDR3 region has the DNA TGTGCCAGCAGGGCCGGGGACAGGGGTAGCAATCAGCCCCAGCATTTT.